The 12 T cell receptor beta chains given below trace back to one sample, sequenced in a study of human T cells and chemical hapten exposure. The time point here: patch test 3, about 24 weeks after DPC sensitization. Treatment: therapeutic diphenylcyclopropenone sensitization with weekly scalp DPC. A single record per CDR3 protein comes from TCRdb applying MiXCR to the RACE reads. The table includes 120,000 or so distinct CDR3 sequences, around 11% detected once. This specimen consisted of whole blood, obtained in connection with sensitization to the hapten diphenylcyclopropenone (DPC). The receptors stem from a woman in her forties or fifties with alopecia areata. Some clones in this sample may be carry-over from other donors' samples.

This clonotype was seen only a few times. The chain combines TRBV30 with TRBJ2-1; D tentatively reads TRBD1 or TRBD2 (5 bases each). The germline V gene encodes CDR1 GTSNPN and CDR2 SVGIG (reference sequence). This CDR3 contains 14 residues. The ends were cut back, 3 bases at V and 4 bases at J, with 13 bases in the middle. The CDR3 bases are TGTGCCTGGAGGTCGGGGACCTCGTACAATGAGCAGTTCTTC. As protein: CAWRSGTSYNEQFF. The full variable domain, rest sourced from reference TRBV30 and TRBJ2-1, is SQTIHQWPATLVQPVGSPLSLECTVEGTSNPNLYWYRQAAGRGLQLLFYSVGIGQISSEVPQNLSASRPQDRQFILSSKKLLLSDSGFYLCAWRSGTSYNEQFFGPGTRLTVL.

The rearrangement links TRBV6-6 to TRBJ1-1; a weak D match, TRBD1 (6 bases). This CDR3 is 14 amino acids long. Per germline, CDR1 MNHNY and CDR2 SVGAGI (reference sequence). The V end was cut by 0 bases, the J end by 4 bases, with 9 bases between. This CDR3 is CASSYSKGGTEAFF. The CDR3 DNA reads as TGTGCCAGCAGTTACTCGAAGGGGGGCACTGAAGCTTTCTTT.

The chain has TRBV20-1 and TRBJ1-6; D gene ambiguous. Looked up from germline, CDR1 is DFQATT and CDR2 is SNEGSKA (reference sequence). The CDR3 spans 15 residues. V lost 3 bases and J lost 6, with 15 bases in between. The CDR3 DNA reads TGCAGTGCTAGTCTGGGCTCCCACCGTAATTCACCCCTCCACTTT. It codes for CSASLGSHRNSPLHF.

This clonotype was picked up a small number of times. J is TRBJ1-5 and V is TRBV10-3; D perhaps matches TRBD1 (6 bases). The CDR3 sequence is 15 residues long. Germline V lookup: CDR1 ENHRY, CDR2 SYGVKD. Trimming took off 0 bases at V and 4 bases at J, with 10 bases between the two ends. CDR3 amino acids: CAISESGGANQPQHF. In DNA form, the CDR3 reads TGTGCCATCAGTGAGTCTGGGGGGGCTAATCAGCCCCAGCATTTT.

J is TRBJ2-7 and V is TRBV4-1, with 10 positions matching TRBD2. The V gene's germline CDR1 is MGHRA and CDR2 YSYEKL. Trimming took 1 base from V and 5 from J; bases not matched to a gene: 2. CDR3 length equals 14 residues. This CDR3 is CASSQGLAGDEQYF. The CDR3 DNA follows: TGCGCCAGCAGCCAAGGGCTAGCGGGGGACGAGCAGTACTTC.

This sequence joins TRBV27 and TRBJ1-1; 9 bases are shared with TRBD1. Trimming removed 5 bases from V and 4 bases from J; junction bases left unmatched: 11. Germline values: CDR1 MNHEY, CDR2 SMNVEV (reference sequence). The CDR3 consists of 16 residues. This chain's CDR3 is CASSPRDRVLGTEAFF. DNA of the CDR3: TGTGCCAGCAGTCCCCGGGACAGGGTTTTAGGCACTGAAGCTTTCTTT.

V is TRBV25-1 and J is TRBJ1-6; unclear D gene. The CDR3 loop spans 13 amino acids. V dropped 1 base and J dropped 10 bases, with 8 bases sitting between them. Germline V gene data show CDR1 as MGHDK and CDR2 as SYGVNS. The DNA of the CDR3 is TGTGCCAGCAGTGAATTAGCGGGGTCACCCCTCCACTTT. Protein sequence: CASSELAGSPLHF.

The chain recombines TRBV6-2 or TRBV6-3 with TRBJ1-6; D is perhaps TRBD1 (5 bases). The CDR3 totals 13 residues. Trimming pared 7 bases from V and 7 bases from J, leaving 11 bases between. Germline CDR1 is MNHEY and CDR2 is SVGEGT. Written as DNA, the CDR3 is TGTGCCAGCAAGACAGCGGAAAATTCACCCCTCCACTTT. It encodes CASKTAENSPLHF.

This clonotype was found many times. V is TRBV28 and J is TRBJ2-5; D not resolved. Germline-derived CDR1 and CDR2 are MDHEN and SYDVKM. V was clipped by 3 bases and J by 1 base, with 0 bases between them. The CDR3 consists of 11 residues. The CDR3 DNA is TGTGCCAGCAGTTTCCAAGAGACCCAGTACTTC. Translated: CASSFQETQYF.

The V and J genes are TRBV7-9 and TRBJ1-4; the D is unclear. The CDR3 is made up of 15 amino acids. V shed 5 bases and J shed 4 bases, with 14 bases lying between them. Germline V lookup: CDR1 SEHNR, CDR2 FQNEAQ (reference sequence). The CDR3 region has the DNA TGTGCCAGCAGCCAGACGGGAGAGATTAATGAAAAACTGTTTTTT. Amino acid sequence: CASSQTGEINEKLFF.

This clonotype was detected ten times or more. The V gene is TRBV13, the J gene TRBJ1-2; D unresolved. The CDR3 runs 14 residues. The germline CDR1 and CDR2 sequences are PRHDT and FYEKMQ (reference sequence). Trimming took 3 bases from V and 7 from J, leaving 15 bases between them. The CDR3 reads CASSFLEPGRGYTF. As DNA, the CDR3 is TGTGCCAGCAGCTTTTTAGAGCCTGGACGTGGCTACACCTTC.

This clonotype was observed many times. The chain joins TRBV7-2 to TRBJ2-7; D uncertain. Trimming removed 0 bases from V and 6 bases from J, with 9 bases in between. There are 13 residues in the CDR3. Germline V gene sequence: CDR1 SGHTA, CDR2 FQGNSA. CDR3 region: CASSLAPAAEQYF. The CDR3 DNA follows: TGTGCCAGCAGCTTAGCCCCGGCGGCCGAGCAGTACTTC.